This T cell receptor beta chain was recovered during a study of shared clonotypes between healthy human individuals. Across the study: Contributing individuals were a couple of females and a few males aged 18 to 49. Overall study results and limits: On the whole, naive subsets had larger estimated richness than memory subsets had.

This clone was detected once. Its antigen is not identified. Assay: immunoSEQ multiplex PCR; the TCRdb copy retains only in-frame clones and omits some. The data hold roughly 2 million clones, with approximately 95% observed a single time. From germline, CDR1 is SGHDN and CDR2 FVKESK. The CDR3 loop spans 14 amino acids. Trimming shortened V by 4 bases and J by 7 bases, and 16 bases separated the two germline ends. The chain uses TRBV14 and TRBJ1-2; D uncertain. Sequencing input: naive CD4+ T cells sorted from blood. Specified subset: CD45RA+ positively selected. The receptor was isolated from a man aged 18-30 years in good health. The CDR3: CASSLNRDRGGYTF. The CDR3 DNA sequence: TGTGCCAGCAGCCTAAACCGGGATCGGGGTGGCTACACCTTC.